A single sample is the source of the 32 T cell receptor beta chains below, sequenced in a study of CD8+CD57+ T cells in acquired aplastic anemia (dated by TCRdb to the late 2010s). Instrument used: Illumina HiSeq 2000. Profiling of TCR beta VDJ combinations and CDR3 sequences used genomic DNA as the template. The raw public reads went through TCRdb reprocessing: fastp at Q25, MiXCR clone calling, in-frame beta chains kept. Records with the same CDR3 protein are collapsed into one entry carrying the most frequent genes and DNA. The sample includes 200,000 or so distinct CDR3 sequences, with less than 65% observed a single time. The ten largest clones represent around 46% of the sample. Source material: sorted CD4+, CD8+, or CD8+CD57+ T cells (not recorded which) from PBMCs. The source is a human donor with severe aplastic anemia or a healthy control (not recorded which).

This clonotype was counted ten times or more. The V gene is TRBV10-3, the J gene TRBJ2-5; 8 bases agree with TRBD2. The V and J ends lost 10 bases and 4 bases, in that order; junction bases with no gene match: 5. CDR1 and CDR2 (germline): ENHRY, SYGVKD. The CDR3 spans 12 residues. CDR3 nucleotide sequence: TGTGCCAGTAGCGGGGTTCCAGAGACCCAGTACTTC. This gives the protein CASSGVPETQYF.

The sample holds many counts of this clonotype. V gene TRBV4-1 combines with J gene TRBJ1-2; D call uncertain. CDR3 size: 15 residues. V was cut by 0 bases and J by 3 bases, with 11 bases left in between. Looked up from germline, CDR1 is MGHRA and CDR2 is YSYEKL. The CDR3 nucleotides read TGCGCCAGCAGCCAAGACAGGTCCGGGGACTATGGCTACACCTTC. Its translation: CASSQDRSGDYGYTF.

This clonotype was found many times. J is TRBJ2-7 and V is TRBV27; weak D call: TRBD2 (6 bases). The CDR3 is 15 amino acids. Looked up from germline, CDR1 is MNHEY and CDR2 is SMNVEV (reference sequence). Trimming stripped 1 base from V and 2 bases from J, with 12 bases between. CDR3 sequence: CASSLYGGVTYEQYF. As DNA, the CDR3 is TGTGCCAGCAGTTTATACGGAGGGGTGACCTACGAGCAGTACTTC.

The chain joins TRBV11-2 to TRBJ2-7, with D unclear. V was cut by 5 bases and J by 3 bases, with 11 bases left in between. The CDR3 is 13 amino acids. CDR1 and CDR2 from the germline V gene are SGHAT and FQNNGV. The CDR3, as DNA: TGTGCCAGCAGCGGGAACAGCTACTACGAGCAGTACTTC. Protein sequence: CASSGNSYYEQYF.

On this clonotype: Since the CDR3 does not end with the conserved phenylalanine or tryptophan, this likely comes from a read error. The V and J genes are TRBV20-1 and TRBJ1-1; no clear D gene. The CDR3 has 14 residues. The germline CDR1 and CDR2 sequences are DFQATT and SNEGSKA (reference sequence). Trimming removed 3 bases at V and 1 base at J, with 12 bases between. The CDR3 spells CSASYGLENTEAFS. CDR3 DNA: TGCAGTGCTAGTTACGGACTGGAGAACACTGAAGCTTTCTCT.

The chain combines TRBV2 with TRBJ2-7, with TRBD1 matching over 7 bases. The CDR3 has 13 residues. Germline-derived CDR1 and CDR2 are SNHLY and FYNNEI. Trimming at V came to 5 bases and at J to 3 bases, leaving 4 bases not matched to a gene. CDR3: CASSFGDSYEQYF. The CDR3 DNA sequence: TGTGCCAGCAGTTTTGGGGACAGCTACGAGCAGTACTTC.

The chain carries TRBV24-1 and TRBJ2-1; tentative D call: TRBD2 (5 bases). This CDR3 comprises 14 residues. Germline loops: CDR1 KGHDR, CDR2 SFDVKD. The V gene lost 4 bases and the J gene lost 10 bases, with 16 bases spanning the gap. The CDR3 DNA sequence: TGTGCCACCAGTGAAGGACTCTCGGGCGGGGAGCAGTTCTTC. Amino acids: CATSEGLSGGEQFF.

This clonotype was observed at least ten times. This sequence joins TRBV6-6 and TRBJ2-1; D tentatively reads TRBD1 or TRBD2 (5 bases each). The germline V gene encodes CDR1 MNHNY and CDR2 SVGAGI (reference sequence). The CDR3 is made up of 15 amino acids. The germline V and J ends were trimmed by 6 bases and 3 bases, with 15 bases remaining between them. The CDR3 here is CASRPRDRLYNEQFF. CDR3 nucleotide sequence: TGTGCCAGCAGACCCCGGGACCGGCTCTACAATGAGCAGTTCTTC.

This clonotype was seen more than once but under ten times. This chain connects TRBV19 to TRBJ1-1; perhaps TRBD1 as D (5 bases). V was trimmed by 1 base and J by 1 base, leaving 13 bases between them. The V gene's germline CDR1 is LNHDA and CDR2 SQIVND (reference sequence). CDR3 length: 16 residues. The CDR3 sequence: CASSIGGSYWNTEAFF. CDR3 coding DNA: TGTGCCAGTAGTATAGGGGGGAGCTACTGGAACACTGAAGCTTTCTTT.

The DNA of the CDR3 is TGCAGTGCTAGAGTGGGGCTAGCGGGGGGGTTCTACCAAGAGACCCAGTACTTC. The encoded protein is CSARVGLAGGFYQETQYF. This rearrangement joins TRBV20-1 to TRBJ2-5, with 12 bases identical to TRBD2. J lost 0 bases, V lost 1 base, and 9 bases had no gene match. Per germline, CDR1 DFQATT and CDR2 SNEGSKA (reference sequence). This CDR3 spans 18 amino acids.

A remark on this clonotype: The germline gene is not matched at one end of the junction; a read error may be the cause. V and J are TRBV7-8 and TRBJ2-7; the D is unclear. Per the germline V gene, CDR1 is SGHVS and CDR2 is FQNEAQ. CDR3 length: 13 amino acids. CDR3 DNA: TGTGCCAGCAGCCGGGTGGATAATTCACCCCTCCACTTC. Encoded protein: CASSRVDNSPLHF.

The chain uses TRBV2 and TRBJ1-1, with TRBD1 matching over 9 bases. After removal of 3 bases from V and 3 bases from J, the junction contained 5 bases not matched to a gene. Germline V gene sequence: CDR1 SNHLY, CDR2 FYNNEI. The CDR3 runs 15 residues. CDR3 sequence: CASSDRRQGDTEAFF. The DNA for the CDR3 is TGTGCCAGCAGTGACCGAAGACAGGGGGACACTGAAGCTTTCTTT.

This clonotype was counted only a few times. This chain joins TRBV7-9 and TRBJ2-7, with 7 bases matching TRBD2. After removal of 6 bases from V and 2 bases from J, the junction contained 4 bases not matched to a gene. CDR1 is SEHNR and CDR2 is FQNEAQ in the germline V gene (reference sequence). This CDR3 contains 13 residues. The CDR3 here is CASSKRGTYEQYF. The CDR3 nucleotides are TGTGCCAGCAGTAAGCGGGGCACCTACGAGCAGTACTTC.

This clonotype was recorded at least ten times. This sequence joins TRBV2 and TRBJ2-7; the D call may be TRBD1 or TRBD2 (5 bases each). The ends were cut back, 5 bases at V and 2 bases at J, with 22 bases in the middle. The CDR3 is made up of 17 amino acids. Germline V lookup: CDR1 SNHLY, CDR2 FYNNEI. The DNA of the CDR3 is TGTGCCAGCAGTTCATTTAGGGACCCCGTTTCCCCCTACGAGCAGTACTTC. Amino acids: CASSSFRDPVSPYEQYF.

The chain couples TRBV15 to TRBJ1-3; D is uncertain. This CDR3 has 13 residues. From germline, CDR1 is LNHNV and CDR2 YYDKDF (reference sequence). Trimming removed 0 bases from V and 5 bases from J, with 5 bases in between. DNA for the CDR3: TGTGCCACCAGCAGAGATAGTCGAAACACCATATATTTT. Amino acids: CATSRDSRNTIYF.

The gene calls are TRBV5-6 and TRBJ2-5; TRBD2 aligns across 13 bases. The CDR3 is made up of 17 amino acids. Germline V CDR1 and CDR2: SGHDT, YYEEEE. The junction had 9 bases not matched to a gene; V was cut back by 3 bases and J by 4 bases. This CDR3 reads CASSYRTSGGRRETQYF. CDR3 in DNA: TGTGCCAGCAGCTATCGGACTAGCGGGGGAAGGAGAGAGACCCAGTACTTC.

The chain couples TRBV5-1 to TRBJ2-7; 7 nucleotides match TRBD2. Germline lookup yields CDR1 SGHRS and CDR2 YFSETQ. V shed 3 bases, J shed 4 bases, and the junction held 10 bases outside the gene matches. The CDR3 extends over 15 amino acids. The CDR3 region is CASSSGLGAGYEQYF. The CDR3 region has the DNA TGCGCCAGCAGCTCTGGACTAGGGGCGGGTTACGAGCAGTACTTC.

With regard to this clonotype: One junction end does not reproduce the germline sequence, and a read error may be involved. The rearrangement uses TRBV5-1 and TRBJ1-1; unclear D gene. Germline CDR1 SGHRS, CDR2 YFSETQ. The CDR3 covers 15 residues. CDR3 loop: CASSPAYSMNTEAFF. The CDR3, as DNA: TGTGCCAGCTCACCAGCGTACAGTATGAACACTGAAGCTTTCTTT.

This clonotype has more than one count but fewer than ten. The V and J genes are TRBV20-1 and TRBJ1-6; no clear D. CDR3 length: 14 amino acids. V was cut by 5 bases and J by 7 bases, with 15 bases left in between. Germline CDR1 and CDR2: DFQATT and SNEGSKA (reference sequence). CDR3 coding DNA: TGCAGTGCTCGTGAGGCAGGTGGCAATTCACCCCTCCACTTT. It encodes CSAREAGGNSPLHF.

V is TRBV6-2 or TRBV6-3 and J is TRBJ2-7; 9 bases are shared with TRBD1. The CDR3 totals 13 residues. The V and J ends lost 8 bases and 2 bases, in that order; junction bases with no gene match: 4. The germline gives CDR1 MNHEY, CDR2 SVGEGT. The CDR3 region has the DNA TGTGCCAGCGAGGGACAGGGCACCTACGAGCAGTACTTC. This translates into CASEGQGTYEQYF.

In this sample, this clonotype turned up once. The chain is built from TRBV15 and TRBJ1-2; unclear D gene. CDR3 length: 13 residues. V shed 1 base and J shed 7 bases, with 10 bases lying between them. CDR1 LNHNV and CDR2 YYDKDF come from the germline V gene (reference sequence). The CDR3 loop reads CATSRVGVAGYTF. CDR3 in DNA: TGTGCCACCAGCAGAGTTGGGGTGGCTGGCTACACCTTC.

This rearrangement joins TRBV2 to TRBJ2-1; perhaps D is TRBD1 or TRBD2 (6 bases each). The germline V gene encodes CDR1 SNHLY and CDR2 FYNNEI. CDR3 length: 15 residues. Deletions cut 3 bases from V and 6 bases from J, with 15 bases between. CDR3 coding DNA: TGTGCCAGCAGTGATAGCGCAGGGGAGGCCAATGAGCAGTTCTTC. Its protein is CASSDSAGEANEQFF.

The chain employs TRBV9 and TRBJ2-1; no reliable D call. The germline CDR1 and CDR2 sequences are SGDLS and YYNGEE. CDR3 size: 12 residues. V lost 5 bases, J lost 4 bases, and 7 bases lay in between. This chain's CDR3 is CASRPAYNEQFF. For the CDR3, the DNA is TGTGCCAGCAGGCCGGCATACAATGAGCAGTTCTTC.

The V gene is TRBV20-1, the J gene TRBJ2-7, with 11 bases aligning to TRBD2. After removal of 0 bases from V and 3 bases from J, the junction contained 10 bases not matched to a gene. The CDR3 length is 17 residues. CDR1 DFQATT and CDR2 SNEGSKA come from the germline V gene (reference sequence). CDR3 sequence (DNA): TGCAGTGCTAGAGATGTCCCCTGGACTAGCGGGCTCTACGAGCAGTACTTC. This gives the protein CSARDVPWTSGLYEQYF.

The CDR3 here is CASSSLTSYEQYF. CDR3 coding DNA: TGTGCCAGCAGCTCCTTGACCTCCTACGAGCAGTACTTC. The V call is TRBV12-3 or TRBV12-4, the J call TRBJ2-7; D unresolved. V lost 6 bases and J 0 bases, leaving 9 bases between the germline ends. This CDR3 is 13 amino acids long.

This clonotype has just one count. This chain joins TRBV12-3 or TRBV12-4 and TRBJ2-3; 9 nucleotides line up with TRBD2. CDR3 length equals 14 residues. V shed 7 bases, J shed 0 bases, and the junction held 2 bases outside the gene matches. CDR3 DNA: TGTGCCAGCATGACTAGCGGAAGCACAGATACGCAGTATTTT. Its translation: CASMTSGSTDTQYF.

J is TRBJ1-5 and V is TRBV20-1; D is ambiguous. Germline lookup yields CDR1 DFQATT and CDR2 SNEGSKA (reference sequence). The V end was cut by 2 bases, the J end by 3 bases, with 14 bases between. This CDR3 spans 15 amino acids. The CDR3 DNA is TGCAGTGCTAGATCCTCGGACGGAACCAATCAGCCCCAGCATTTT. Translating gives CSARSSDGTNQPQHF.

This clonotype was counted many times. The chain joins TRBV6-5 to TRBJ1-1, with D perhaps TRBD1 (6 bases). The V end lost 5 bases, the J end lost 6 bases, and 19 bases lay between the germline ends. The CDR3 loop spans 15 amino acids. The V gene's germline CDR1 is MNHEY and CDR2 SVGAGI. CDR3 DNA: TGTGCCAGCAGTCCTTTACAGGGAATACTAGCTGAAGCTTTCTTT. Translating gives CASSPLQGILAEAFF.

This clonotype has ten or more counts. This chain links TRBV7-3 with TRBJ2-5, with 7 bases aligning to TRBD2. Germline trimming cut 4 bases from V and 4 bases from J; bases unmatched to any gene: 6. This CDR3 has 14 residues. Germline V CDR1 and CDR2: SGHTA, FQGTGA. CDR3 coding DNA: TGTGCCAGCAGCTCCGACGGGAGGCGAGAGACCCAGTACTTC. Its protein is CASSSDGRRETQYF.

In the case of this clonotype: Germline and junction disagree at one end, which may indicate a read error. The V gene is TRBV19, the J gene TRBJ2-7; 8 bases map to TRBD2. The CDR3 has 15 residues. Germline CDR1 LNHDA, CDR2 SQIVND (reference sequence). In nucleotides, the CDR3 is TGTGCCAGTAGAAGGGGAGCGGGAGATAGCTACGAGCAGTGCTTC. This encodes CASRRGAGDSYEQCF.

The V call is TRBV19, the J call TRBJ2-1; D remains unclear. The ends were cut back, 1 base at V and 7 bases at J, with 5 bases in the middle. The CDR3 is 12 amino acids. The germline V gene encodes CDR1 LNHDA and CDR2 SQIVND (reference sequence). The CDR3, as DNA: TGTGCCAGTAGTATAGGAGGTAATGAGCAGTTCTTC. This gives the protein CASSIGGNEQFF.

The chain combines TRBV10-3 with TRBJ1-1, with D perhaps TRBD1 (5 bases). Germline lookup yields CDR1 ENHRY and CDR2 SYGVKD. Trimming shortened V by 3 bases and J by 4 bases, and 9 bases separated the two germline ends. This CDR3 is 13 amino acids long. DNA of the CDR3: TGTGCCATCAGTGACGGCAGGGTCACTGAAGCTTTCTTT. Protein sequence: CAISDGRVTEAFF.